The T cell receptor (beta chain) under discussion was sequenced for a study of CD8 T cells in Susac syndrome. A quantity of roughly 0.5 to 1 ug RNA underwent reverse transcription using random hexamers. One entry per CDR3 protein results from TCRdb running MiXCR on the immunoSEQ multiplex PCR reads. The top ten clones hold 0.5% to 0.55% of a sample with tens of thousands of distinct CDR3 sequences, 80% to 95% of them seen once. CDR1 and CDR2 from the germline V gene are SQVTM and ANQGSEA. The V end lost 5 bases, the J end lost 0 bases, and 10 bases lay between the germline ends. The CDR3 extends over 13 amino acids. Sequencing of TCR beta was performed on blood CD8+ T cells and on blood CD4+ T cells. This clonotype appeared a single time. Its target is unknown. Study-level findings and limits: As the study acknowledged, the number of individuals in its TCR sequencing and HLA analysis was relatively small.

This clonotype was obtained from a human donor in good health. Sequenced: CD8+ T cells from PBMCs. The rearrangement links TRBV29-1 to TRBJ1-1; D remains unclear. CDR3 coding DNA: TGCAGCGTTTCAGCCCCCGTGAACACTGAAGCTTTCTTT. This encodes CSVSAPVNTEAFF.